This T cell receptor beta chain derives from a study of blood T cell repertoires in COVID-19. Study in general: Samples of COVID-19 (acute and convalescent) were obtained from the United States, Italy and Spain. The analysed material was cDNA or gDNA that came from T cells, B-cell-depleted T cells, or PBMCs.

The germline gives CDR1 SGHRS, CDR2 YFSETQ. Trimming shortened V by 0 bases and J by 8 bases, and 8 bases separated the two germline ends. The CDR3 sequence is 12 residues long. Original processing methods: Estimation of nucleated cell counts was performed using reference gene primer amplification. Produced via immunoSEQ multiplex PCR; TCRdb's table is partial and in-frame only. The DNA gave D and trimming, while V, J and clone size come from that table. The table includes approximately 190,000 clones, around nine tenths detected once. V is TRBV5-1 and J is TRBJ1-2, with unresolved D. The sequence derives from a middle-aged man with acute or convalescent COVID-19. Material: peripheral blood. The CDR3 here is CASSLGSGGYTF. The CDR3 DNA is TGCGCCAGCAGCTTGGGCTCGGGGGGCTACACCTTC. The full variable domain, in which reference TRBV5-1 and TRBJ1-2 provide the parts outside the CDR3, is KAGVTQTPRYLIKTRGQQVTLSCSPISGHRSVSWYQQTPGQGLQFLFEYFSETQRNKGNFPGRFSGRQFSNSRSEMNVSTLELGDSALYLCASSLGSGGYTFGSGTRLTVV.